This entry lists 5 T cell receptor beta chains sequenced from one sample in a study of cytomegalovirus exposure and HLA in healthy donors. 60 Vbeta and 13 Jbeta primers were used in PCR. Data came from immunoSEQ multiplex PCR; TCRdb stores just in-frame clones and leaves some out. The data show roughly 200,000 clones, approximately 90% seen once. Sequencing used PBMCs. The receptors derive from a woman aged 18-35 years in good health and CMV-seronegative.

With regard to this clone: One junction end disagrees with the germline gene, perhaps due to a read error. CDR3 nucleotides: TGTGCCAGCAGCCCCGAAAACGGGTCACCCTCCGACGAGCAGTACTTC. Translated, it gives CASSPENGSPSDEQYF. The chain links TRBV13 to TRBJ2-7; D remains ambiguous. The germline CDR1 and CDR2 sequences are PRHDT and FYEKMQ (reference sequence). The length of the CDR3 is 16 residues. The full variable domain, completed using reference TRBV13 and TRBJ2-7, is AAGVIQSPRHLIKEKRETATLKCYPIPRHDTVYWYQQGPGQDPQFLISFYEKMQSDKGSIPDRFSAQQFSDYHSELNMSSLELGDSALYFCASSPENGSPSDEQYFGPGTRLTVT.

Notes on this clone: Relative to the germline gene, one junction end is altered; a read error may explain this. Other DNA sequences in this specimen translate into the identical CDR3. V and J are TRBV4-3 and TRBJ1-4, with TRBD1 as a possible D gene (5 bases). Germline V CDR1 and CDR2: LGHNA, YSLEER. The CDR3 has 18 residues. CDR3 sequence reads: CASSQGGGGDATNEKLFF. CDR3 DNA sequence: TGCGCCAGCAGCCAAGGCGGGGGAGGGGACGCAACCAATGAAAAACTGTTTTTT.

The genes are TRBV5-1 and TRBJ1-3; no clear D gene. V was shortened by 0 bases and J by 0 bases, with 10 bases between the two germline ends. CDR1 and CDR2 (germline): SGHRS, YFSETQ. CDR3 length equals 16 residues. CDR3 DNA: TGCGCCAGCAGCTTGGTCCAGGCTTACTCTGGAAACACCATATATTTT. Its protein is CASSLVQAYSGNTIYF.

The V gene is TRBV9, the J gene TRBJ2-7, with D perhaps matching TRBD1 (5 bases). Germline CDR1 reads SGDLS; CDR2 reads YYNGEE. The V end lost 2 bases, the J end lost 6 bases, and 15 bases lay between the germline ends. The CDR3 runs 14 residues. The CDR3 reads CASSVDSSLVEQYF. CDR3 nucleotide sequence: TGTGCCAGCAGCGTTGACAGTTCCTTGGTCGAGCAGTACTTC. Full variable domain (rest looked up from reference TRBV9 and TRBJ2-7): DSGVTQTPKHLITATGQRVTLRCSPRSGDLSVYWYQQSLDQGLQFLIQYYNGEERAKGNILERFSAQQFPDLHSELNLSSLELGDSALYFCASSVDSSLVEQYFGPGTRLTVT.

The chain combines TRBV6-5 with TRBJ2-2; 8 nucleotides agree with TRBD1. V lost 8 bases to trimming and J lost 4 bases; unmatched junction nucleotides: 3. CDR3 length: 13 amino acids. Looked up from germline, CDR1 is MNHEY and CDR2 is SVGAGI. CDR3 sequence: CASYGTGTGELFF. CDR3 coding DNA: TGTGCCAGCTACGGGACAGGCACCGGGGAGCTGTTTTTT.